One and the same sample provided the 22 T cell receptor beta chains below, sequenced in a study of T cells in Graves' hyperthyroidism and ophthalmopathy. The investigators amplified TCR beta CDR3 regions from RNA transcripts. The study used the HTBI primer set for a first-round RT-PCR of the TCR CDR3. MiXCR was run by TCRdb on the multiplex PCR reads, yielding one entry per CDR3 protein. The sample shows over 550,000 distinct CDR3 sequences, roughly a sixth of them seen only once. Sequenced input: blood. Every receptor here comes from a woman between 18 and 29 years old with Graves' hyperthyroidism.

There are many counts of this clonotype. V usage is TRBV20-1 and J usage is TRBJ2-3; 9 nucleotides match TRBD2. After removal of 1 base from V and 0 bases from J, the junction contained 11 bases not matched to a gene. This CDR3 comprises 18 residues. Germline lookup yields CDR1 DFQATT and CDR2 SNEGSKA (reference sequence). The CDR3, as DNA: TGCAGTGCTAGAGTCCCTAGGACTAGCGCCGGGAGCACAGATACGCAGTATTTT. Translating gives CSARVPRTSAGSTDTQYF.

The sample holds many counts of this clonotype. The J gene is TRBJ1-5, the V gene TRBV6-2 or TRBV6-3; unclear D gene. Trimming removed 2 bases at V and 0 bases at J, with 8 bases between. CDR1 is MNHEY, CDR2 SVGEGT, per germline. The CDR3 has 15 residues. CDR3 sequence reads: CASSYLAGSNQPQHF. CDR3 nucleotides: TGTGCCAGCAGTTACCTCGCCGGTAGCAATCAGCCCCAGCATTTT.

This clonotype turned up a few times. It may be a read error: a sequence one base away is much more abundant. The chain links TRBV7-2 to TRBJ2-3, with D tentatively TRBD2 (6 bases). The CDR3 is made up of 16 amino acids. Germline V lookup: CDR1 SGHTA, CDR2 FQGNSA. The CDR3 loop reads CASSPGQRASTDTQYF. The CDR3 DNA follows: TGCGCCAGCAGCCCCGGCCAGCGGGCGAGCACAGATACGCAGTATTTT.

The J gene is TRBJ2-1, the V gene TRBV19, with D hard to call. V lost 1 base and J 8 bases, leaving 12 bases between the germline ends. Germline CDR1 LNHDA, CDR2 SQIVND (reference sequence). This CDR3 is 14 amino acids long. CDR3 protein: CASSIAPSVYEQFF. The DNA of the CDR3 is TGTGCCAGTAGTATAGCACCCTCGGTGTATGAGCAGTTCTTC.

This rearrangement joins TRBV7-9 to TRBJ2-7; TRBD2 matches at 7 bases. Losses at the gene ends were 5 bases for V and 2 bases for J; bases not matched to a gene: 9. Germline V lookup: CDR1 SEHNR, CDR2 FQNEAQ (reference sequence). CDR3 size: 15 residues. In nucleotides, the CDR3 is TGTGCCAGCAGCAAAATGGGAGGGAGCACCTACGAGCAGTACTTC. This translates into CASSKMGGSTYEQYF.

This clonotype has at least ten counts. The chain has TRBV28 and TRBJ2-3; possibly TRBD1 for D (6 bases). CDR3 length: 13 residues. V gave up 10 bases and J gave up 0 bases, with 11 bases separating them. The germline V gene has CDR1 MDHEN and CDR2 SYDVKM. The CDR3 sequence is CATKDSSTDTQYF. The CDR3 coding sequence is TGTGCCACCAAGGACAGTAGCACAGATACGCAGTATTTT.

The gene calls are TRBV7-9 and TRBJ2-5, with TRBD1 as a possible D gene (6 bases). V was trimmed by 6 bases and J by 1 base, leaving 12 bases between them. CDR3 length equals 14 residues. The germline V gene encodes CDR1 SEHNR and CDR2 FQNEAQ (reference sequence). The DNA for the CDR3 is TGTGCCAGCAGAGACCGGGACACCCAAGAGACCCAGTACTTC. This gives the protein CASRDRDTQETQYF. Together with reference TRBV7-9 and TRBJ2-5, the CDR3 gives the full variable domain: DTGVSQNPRHKITKRGQNVTFRCDPISEHNRLYWYRQTLGQGPEFLTYFQNEAQLEKSRLLSDRFSAERPKGSFSTLEIQRTEQGDSAMYLCASRDRDTQETQYFGPGTRLLVL.

This clonotype has a single count. This sequence joins TRBV4-1 and TRBJ2-7, with a possible D match to TRBD2 (5 bases). The CDR3 loop spans 16 amino acids. Germline lookup yields CDR1 MGHRA and CDR2 YSYEKL. V was cut by 1 base and J by 5 bases, with 18 bases left in between. CDR3 DNA: TGCGCCAGCAGCCAAGGACTCCGTTGGGAGTCGAACGAGCAGTACTTC. Translation gives CASSQGLRWESNEQYF.

This rearrangement joins TRBV20-1 to TRBJ2-3, with D unresolved. The CDR3 covers 13 residues. Trimming removed 3 bases from V and 0 bases from J, with 7 bases in between. Germline values: CDR1 DFQATT, CDR2 SNEGSKA (reference sequence). The DNA of the CDR3 is TGCAGTGCTAGGTCGCCCAGCACAGATACGCAGTATTTT. Its protein product is CSARSPSTDTQYF.

This clonotype was observed many times. This sequence joins TRBV28 and TRBJ1-1; 7 bases are a match to TRBD1. Germline V gene lookup returns CDR1 MDHEN and CDR2 SYDVKM. With 2 bases clipped from V and 2 bases from J, the junction kept 5 bases outside the gene matches. This CDR3 is 15 amino acids long. The DNA of the CDR3 is TGTGCCAGCAGTTTAGCCGGGACAGTTAACACTGAAGCTTTCTTT. This sequence encodes CASSLAGTVNTEAFF.

The CDR3 here is CASSAQASGGADTQYF. The CDR3 bases are TGTGCCAGCAGCGCCCAGGCCAGCGGGGGGGCAGATACGCAGTATTTT. The chain recombines TRBV9 with TRBJ2-3, with 10 bases that match TRBD2. CDR1 and CDR2 from the germline V gene are SGDLS and YYNGEE. The CDR3 totals 16 residues. J lost 4 bases, V lost 3 bases, and 8 bases had no gene match.

The chain couples TRBV12-3 or TRBV12-4 to TRBJ2-7, with D hard to call. V shed 3 bases and J shed 6 bases, with 9 bases lying between them. This CDR3 comprises 12 residues. The CDR3 region is CASSLFGREQYF. The CDR3 DNA reads as TGTGCCAGCAGTTTGTTTGGGCGCGAGCAGTACTTC.

Regarding this clonotype: The junction and the germline gene differ at one end; a read error may be behind it. This rearrangement joins TRBV20-1 to TRBJ1-2, with D tentatively TRBD1 (6 bases). This CDR3 contains 18 residues. In germline, CDR1 is DFQATT, CDR2 SNEGSKA (reference sequence). The DNA of the CDR3 is TGCAGTGCTAGAGACAAGATCCAAAGACAGGAGGCGAGATATGGCCACACCTTC. Translating gives CSARDKIQRQEARYGHTF.

This clonotype was seen only a few times. CDR3 region: CASSQEGGRGGETQYF. The CDR3 nucleotides read TGCGCCAGCAGCCAAGAAGGGGGCAGGGGAGGGGAGACCCAGTACTTC. The gene calls are TRBV4-3 and TRBJ2-5; possibly TRBD1 or TRBD2 for D (7 bases each). The CDR3 totals 16 residues. Germline lookup yields CDR1 LGHNA and CDR2 YSLEER. V dropped 0 bases and J dropped 5 bases, with 16 bases sitting between them.

V is TRBV6-9 and J is TRBJ2-2; TRBD1 matches at 8 bases. Germline V gene data show CDR1 as MNHGY and CDR2 as SVAAGI. CDR3 length equals 16 residues. Trimming cost V 2 bases and J 5 bases; bases outside gene matches: 7. The CDR3, as DNA: TGTGCCAGCAGTTATATTAGGACAGGGCCAACCGGGGAGCTGTTTTTT. This encodes CASSYIRTGPTGELFF.

This clonotype was counted between two and nine times. The chain couples TRBV3-1 to TRBJ2-1; 11 bases are shared with TRBD2. In germline, CDR1 is LGHDT, CDR2 YNNKEL (reference sequence). The junction had 19 bases not matched to a gene; V was cut back by 5 bases and J by 1 base. This CDR3 has 21 residues. This chain's CDR3 is CASSSSGGRLAGHKSYNEQFF. CDR3 nucleotides: TGTGCCAGCAGCTCAAGTGGCGGCCGACTAGCGGGACACAAATCCTACAATGAGCAGTTCTTC.

As concerns this clonotype: A read error may produce the germline difference seen at one junction end. The chain carries TRBV5-1 and TRBJ1-1; a weak D match, TRBD1 (5 bases). This CDR3 comprises 13 residues. The germline gives CDR1 SGHRS, CDR2 YFSETQ. DNA of the CDR3: TGCGTCAGCAGCCCGATTGACAGATTTGAAGCTTTCTTT. Translating it yields CVSSPIDRFEAFF.

In this sample, this clonotype turned up many times. V is TRBV6-1 and J is TRBJ2-3, with TRBD1 identical over 8 bases. The J segment lost 4 bases and the V segment lost 4 bases, leaving 4 bases of the junction unmatched. The CDR3 loop spans 14 amino acids. Germline V gene data show CDR1 as MNHNS and CDR2 as SASEGT. The CDR3 DNA sequence: TGTGCCAGCAGTGGCGGACAGGGACCAGATACGCAGTATTTT. It encodes CASSGGQGPDTQYF.

The chain uses TRBV27 and TRBJ2-3; TRBD1 agrees at 10 bases. Germline V gene sequence: CDR1 MNHEY, CDR2 SMNVEV (reference sequence). Germline trimming cut 6 bases from V and 6 bases from J; bases unmatched to any gene: 9. This CDR3 has 15 residues. In nucleotides, the CDR3 is TGTGCCAGCAGCCTTCTCGGACAGGGGGGGGATACGCAGTATTTT. This translates into CASSLLGQGGDTQYF.

This chain uses TRBV2 with TRBJ1-4; 9 positions match TRBD1. CDR3 length: 14 amino acids. The junction had 9 bases not matched to a gene; V was cut back by 8 bases and J by 8 bases. Germline V lookup: CDR1 SNHLY, CDR2 FYNNEI. The chain's CDR3 is CASPIPGQGEKLFF. The CDR3 DNA reads as TGTGCCAGCCCCATCCCGGGACAGGGAGAAAAACTGTTTTTT.

This clonotype was seen only a few times. The chain couples TRBV24-1 to TRBJ2-7; D gene ambiguous. CDR1 is KGHDR and CDR2 is SFDVKD in the germline V gene. The CDR3 sequence is 14 residues long. V was clipped by 2 bases and J by 1 base, with 8 bases between them. CDR3 loop: CATSDSRNSYEQYF. CDR3 DNA: TGTGCCACCAGTGATTCGAGAAATTCCTACGAGCAGTACTTC.

This clonotype appeared once. The gene calls are TRBV24-1 and TRBJ2-1, with D unresolved. V was pared by 9 bases and J by 0 bases, with 11 bases between. This CDR3 is 14 amino acids long. Germline lookup yields CDR1 KGHDR and CDR2 SFDVKD. The CDR3 sequence is CATGSPSSYNEQFF. CDR3 coding DNA: TGTGCCACCGGCAGTCCGAGCTCCTACAATGAGCAGTTCTTC.